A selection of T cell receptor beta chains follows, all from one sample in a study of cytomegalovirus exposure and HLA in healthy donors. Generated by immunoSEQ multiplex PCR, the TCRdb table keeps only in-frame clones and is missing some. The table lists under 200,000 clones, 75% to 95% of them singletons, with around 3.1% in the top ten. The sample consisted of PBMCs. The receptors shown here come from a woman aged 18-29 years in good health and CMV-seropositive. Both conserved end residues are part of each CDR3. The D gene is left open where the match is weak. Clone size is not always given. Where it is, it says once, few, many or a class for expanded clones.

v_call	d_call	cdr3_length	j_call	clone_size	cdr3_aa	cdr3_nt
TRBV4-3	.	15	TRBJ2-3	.	CASSQVRTSTDTQYF	TGCGCCAGCAGCCAAGTCAGAACCAGCACAGATACGCAGTATTTT
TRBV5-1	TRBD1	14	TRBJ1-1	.	CASSSSTGGVEAFF	TGCGCCAGCAGCTCCTCGACAGGGGGCGTTGAAGCTTTCTTT
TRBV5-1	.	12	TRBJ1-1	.	CASSFAGTEAFF	TGCGCCAGCAGCTTTGCGGGCACTGAAGCTTTCTTT
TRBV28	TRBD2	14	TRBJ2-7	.	CASSLLAGAYEQYF	TGTGCCAGCAGTTTACTAGCGGGGGCCTACGAGCAGTACTTC
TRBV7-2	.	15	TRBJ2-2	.	CASTPWLANTGELFF	TGTGCCAGCACCCCATGGCTCGCGAACACCGGGGAGCTGTTTTTT
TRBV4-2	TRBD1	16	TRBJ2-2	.	CASSQGQGAGAGELFF	TGTGCCAGCAGCCAAGGACAGGGGGCTGGGGCCGGGGAGCTGTTTTTT
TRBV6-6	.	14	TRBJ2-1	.	CASSASRVEGEQFF	TGTGCCAGCAGTGCCTCTAGGGTCGAGGGTGAGCAGTTCTTC
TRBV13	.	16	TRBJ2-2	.	CASSLGNTANTGELFF	TGTGCCAGCAGCTTAGGTAACACAGCGAACACCGGGGAGCTGTTTTTT
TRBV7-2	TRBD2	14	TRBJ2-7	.	CASSWGAGGYEQYF	TGTGCCAGCAGCTGGGGAGCGGGAGGGTACGAGCAGTACTTC
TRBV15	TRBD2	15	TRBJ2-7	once	CATSRLAGDRGEQYF	TGTGCCACCAGCAGGCTAGCGGGGGATAGGGGGGAGCAGTACTTC
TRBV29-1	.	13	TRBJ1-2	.	CSVAPRDTHGYTF	TGCAGCGTTGCCCCCCGGGACACCCATGGCTACACCTTC
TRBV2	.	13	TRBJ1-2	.	CASSGRGFYGYTF	TGTGCCAGCAGTGGTAGGGGGTTCTATGGCTACACCTTC
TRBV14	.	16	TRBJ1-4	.	CASSQDGAALNEKLFF	TGTGCCAGCAGCCAAGATGGGGCAGCATTAAATGAAAAACTGTTTTTT
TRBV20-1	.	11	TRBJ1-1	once	CSARRGQGAFF	TGCAGTGCTAGAAGGGGTCAGGGAGCTTTCTTT
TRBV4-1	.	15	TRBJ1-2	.	CASSQPTGPYYGYTF	TGCGCCAGCAGCCAACCTACAGGGCCTTACTATGGCTACACCTTC
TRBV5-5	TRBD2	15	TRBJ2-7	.	CASSLIFRAGGEQYF	TGTGCCAGCAGCTTGATCTTTCGAGCGGGAGGCGAGCAGTACTTC
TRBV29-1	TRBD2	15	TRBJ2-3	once	CSVEKTSGLRDTQYF	TGCAGCGTTGAAAAGACTAGCGGGCTCCGGGATACGCAGTATTTT
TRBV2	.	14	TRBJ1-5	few	CASSRLNSNQPQHF	TGTGCCAGCAGTCGACTTAATAGCAATCAGCCCCAGCATTTT
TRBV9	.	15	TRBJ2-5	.	CASSVVGSGAETQYF	TGTGCCAGCAGCGTAGTTGGCAGCGGAGCGGAGACCCAGTACTTC
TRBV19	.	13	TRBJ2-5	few	CASRTVNQETQYF	TGTGCCAGTAGAACAGTTAACCAAGAGACCCAGTACTTC
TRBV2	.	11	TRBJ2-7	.	CASSSSYEQYF	TGTGCCAGCAGCTCCTCCTACGAGCAGTACTTC
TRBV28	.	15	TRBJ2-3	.	CATFSRDNGTDTQYF	TGTGCCACCTTCTCCCGGGACAACGGAACAGATACGCAGTATTTT
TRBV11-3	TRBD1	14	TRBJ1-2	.	CASSYRGANYGYTF	TGTGCCAGCAGCTACAGGGGCGCCAACTATGGCTACACCTTC
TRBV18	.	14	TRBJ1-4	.	CASSPPGVNEKLFF	TGTGCCAGCTCACCTCCGGGGGTCAATGAAAAACTGTTTTTT
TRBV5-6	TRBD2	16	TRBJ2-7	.	CASSLVAGGLRYEQYF	TGTGCCAGCAGCTTGGTAGCGGGAGGGCTCCGGTACGAGCAGTACTTC
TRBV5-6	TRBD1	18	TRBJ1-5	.	CASRGGTGGPNSNQPQHF	TGTGCCAGCAGGGGTGGGACAGGGGGCCCTAATAGCAATCAGCCCCAGCATTTT
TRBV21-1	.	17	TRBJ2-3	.	CASSILDRGPYTDTQYF	TGTGCCAGCAGCATTTTGGACAGGGGACCGTACACAGATACGCAGTATTTT
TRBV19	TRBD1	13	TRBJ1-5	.	CAINRGRNQPQHF	TGTGCCATTAACAGGGGGCGGAATCAGCCCCAGCATTTT
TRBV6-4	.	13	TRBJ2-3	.	CASSSGTADTQYF	TGTGCCAGCAGTTCCGGGACTGCAGATACGCAGTATTTT
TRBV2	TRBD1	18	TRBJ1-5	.	CASSVRDSLPLLNQPQHF	TGTGCCAGCAGTGTCCGGGACAGCCTGCCCCTTCTCAATCAGCCCCAGCATTTT
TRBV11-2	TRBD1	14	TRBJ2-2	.	CASSLTGGTRELFF	TGTGCCAGCAGCCTAACAGGGGGCACGAGGGAGCTGTTTTTT
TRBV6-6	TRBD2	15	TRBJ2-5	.	CASSYGGGIGETQYF	TGTGCCAGCAGTTACGGGGGAGGGATCGGCGAGACCCAGTACTTC